This T cell receptor beta chain appears in the sequencing data of a study of Graves' ophthalmopathy and Graves' hyperthyroidism. Whole-study findings and limits: Blood was where most expanded thyroid clonotypes above 0.001 frequency also turned up.

This clonotype was seen repeatedly, ten times or more. Its antigen is still unknown. The CDR3 contains 15 residues. V lost 7 bases and J 5 bases, leaving 15 bases between the germline ends. Per germline, CDR1 MNHNS and CDR2 SASEGT. The sequenced template was RNA, covering the TCR beta CDR3 region. Second-round multiplex PCR came after a first-round RT-PCR that employed HTBI primers. TCRdb independently ran MiXCR on the multiplex PCR reads; one entry per CDR3 protein. The profile shows hundreds of thousands of distinct CDR3 sequences, over 20% of them singletons. The chain has TRBV6-1 and TRBJ1-6; no firm D call. The sample comprised peripheral blood. This TCR was sampled from a woman younger than 30 with stable Graves' hyperthyroidism. For the CDR3, the DNA is TGTGCCAGCACCCACCCGGGTCGTCATAATTCACCCCTCCACTTT. Encoded protein: CASTHPGRHNSPLHF.